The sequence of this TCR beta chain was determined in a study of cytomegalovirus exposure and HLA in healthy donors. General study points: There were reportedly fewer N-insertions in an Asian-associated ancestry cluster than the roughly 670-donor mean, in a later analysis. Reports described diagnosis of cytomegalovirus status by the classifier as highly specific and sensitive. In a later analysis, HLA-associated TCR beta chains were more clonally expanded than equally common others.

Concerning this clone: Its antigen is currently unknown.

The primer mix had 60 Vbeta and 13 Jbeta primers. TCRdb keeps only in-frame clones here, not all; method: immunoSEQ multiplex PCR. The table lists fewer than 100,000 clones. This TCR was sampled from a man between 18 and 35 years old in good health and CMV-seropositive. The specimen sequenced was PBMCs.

The CDR3 nucleotides are TGCAGCGTTGAAATTTTAACGAGGGACATTCAGTACTTC. Amino acid sequence: CSVEILTRDIQYF. V is TRBV29-1 and J is TRBJ2-4; D possibly corresponds to TRBD2 (5 bases). The CDR3 has 13 residues. Germline V gene sequence: CDR1 SQVTM, CDR2 ANQGSEA. Trimming took 2 bases from V and 8 from J, leaving 13 bases between them.